This record covers a single TCR beta chain. What it recognizes is unknown. UMI labels and 5' RACE were used to prepare the TRB cDNA libraries. After re-calling the 5' RACE reads, TCRdb lists one entry per CDR3 protein, DNA absent. The sample data list fewer than 95,000 distinct CDR3 sequences. Researchers sorted approximately 290,000 cells of each CD8+ T cell subset in triplicate. The data derive from a study of CXCR3-negative and CXCR3-positive naive CD8 T cells. Study observations and caveats: TRB CDR3 hydrophobicity was greater in CXCR3-positive naive cells than in CXCR3-negative naive cells.

Germline-derived CDR1 and CDR2 are DFQATT and SNEGSKA (reference sequence). This CDR3 has 12 residues. V usage is TRBV20-1 and J usage is TRBJ1-5. The sequenced material came from naive CXCR3- CD8+ T cells from blood. Subset: CD45RO-CCR7+CD27+CD95- naive CD8+ T cells lacking CXCR3 (TNR3-). The origin of this receptor is a human donor in good health. Some clones in this sample may be carry-over from other donors' samples. The CDR3 protein is CSAREGTQPQHF.